A selection of T cell receptor beta chains follows, all from one sample in a study of blood T cells in healthy people across ages. A single record per CDR3 protein comes from TCRdb applying MiXCR to the 5' RACE reads. The sample contains approximately 290,000 distinct CDR3 sequences, 27% of which appear only once. The specimen sequenced was blood. All receptors derive from a woman in her 70s in good health. The CDR3 runs from the conserved cysteine through the conserved F or W. A D gene is named only where the DNA matches it firmly. Not every row has a clone size; where given, it reads once, few, many or a size class.

J: TRBJ1-4; D: TRBD1; V: TRBV7-9; size: -; CDR3: CASSLGQGAVSNEKLFF; DNA: TGTGCCAGCAGCCTAGGACAGGGGGCGGTATCTAATGAAAAACTGTTTTTT
J: TRBJ2-3; D: TRBD1; V: TRBV11-2; size: -; CDR3: CASRLTGGPSTDTQYF; DNA: TGTGCCAGCAGATTGACAGGGGGTCCAAGCACAGATACGCAGTATTTT
J: TRBJ2-5; D: -; V: TRBV6-2/TRBV6-3; size: few; CDR3: CASSQDWGATQYF; DNA: TGTGCCAGCAGTCAGGACTGGGGAGCGACCCAGTACTTC
J: TRBJ2-5; D: TRBD2; V: TRBV11-1; size: -; CDR3: CASSRLLAGGLETQYF; DNA: TGTGCCAGCAGCCGCTTACTAGCGGGGGGCCTAGAGACCCAGTACTTC
J: TRBJ2-5; D: TRBD1; V: TRBV5-1; size: -; CDR3: CASTGQATETQYF; DNA: TGCGCCAGCACGGGACAGGCAACAGAGACCCAGTACTTC
J: TRBJ2-1; D: TRBD2; V: TRBV29-1; size: -; CDR3: CSVDLGEGSNEQFF; DNA: TGCAGCGTTGATCTGGGGGAGGGCAGCAATGAGCAGTTCTTC
J: TRBJ2-7; D: TRBD1; V: TRBV7-9; size: -; CDR3: CASSFDGTGLVEQYF; DNA: TGTGCCAGCAGCTTCGATGGGACAGGATTGGTAGAGCAGTACTTC
J: TRBJ2-7; D: -; V: TRBV6-2/TRBV6-3; size: -; CDR3: CASHPQSVATTYEQYF; DNA: TGTGCCAGCCATCCGCAGAGCGTAGCAACAACCTACGAGCAGTACTTC
J: TRBJ1-5; D: -; V: TRBV6-5; size: once; CDR3: CASGRTENSNQPQHF; DNA: TGTGCCAGCGGCCGGACAGAAAATAGCAATCAGCCCCAGCATTTT
J: TRBJ2-7; D: TRBD1; V: TRBV11-2; size: -; CDR3: CASSSNRDRAHEQYF; DNA: TGTGCCAGCAGCTCGAACCGGGACAGGGCCCACGAGCAGTACTTC
J: TRBJ1-5; D: -; V: TRBV6-2/TRBV6-3; size: -; CDR3: CASSYYGGNQPQHF; DNA: TGTGCCAGCAGTTACTACGGGGGGAATCAGCCCCAGCATTTT
J: TRBJ2-5; D: TRBD2; V: TRBV5-1; size: many; CDR3: CASSTGGLKETQYF; DNA: TGCGCCAGCAGCACGGGAGGACTAAAAGAGACCCAGTACTTC
J: TRBJ1-6; D: -; V: TRBV5-1; size: few; CDR3: CASRPDDANNSPLHF; DNA: TGCGCCAGCCGGCCCGACGACGCAAATAATTCACCCCTCCACTTT
J: TRBJ2-6; D: -; V: TRBV20-1; size: few; CDR3: CSARVASPNSRSGANVLTF; DNA: TGCAGTGCTAGAGTGGCTAGCCCCAATTCCCGCTCTGGGGCCAACGTCCTGACTTTC
J: TRBJ2-5; D: TRBD2; V: TRBV20-1; size: few; CDR3: CSARGDSGREQYF; DNA: TGCAGTGCTAGGGGGGACAGCGGGAGGGAGCAGTACTTC
J: TRBJ2-7; D: TRBD2; V: TRBV7-2; size: once; CDR3: CASSVGLAGASYEQYF; DNA: TGTGCCAGCAGCGTGGGACTAGCGGGAGCCTCCTACGAGCAGTACTTC
J: TRBJ1-5; D: -; V: TRBV6-2/TRBV6-3; size: many; CDR3: CASSYSSNQPQHF; DNA: TGTGCCAGCAGTTATTCCAGCAATCAGCCCCAGCATTTT
J: TRBJ2-7; D: -; V: TRBV9; size: few; CDR3: CASSVGTQQYF; DNA: TGTGCCAGCAGCGTGGGGACACAGCAGTACTTC
J: TRBJ1-2; D: -; V: TRBV4-2; size: -; CDR3: CASSQDQQTGRYGYTF; DNA: TGTGCCAGCAGCCAAGATCAGCAAACAGGGCGCTATGGCTACACCTTC
J: TRBJ2-5; D: -; V: TRBV7-2; size: -; CDR3: CASSPRNPGQLTQYF; DNA: TGTGCCAGCAGTCCCCGCAATCCGGGACAATTAACCCAGTACTTC
J: TRBJ1-2; D: -; V: TRBV7-2; size: -; CDR3: CASSLESRYYGYTF; DNA: TGTGCCAGCAGCTTAGAATCCCGGTACTATGGCTACACCTTC
J: TRBJ2-1; D: -; V: TRBV28; size: -; CDR3: CASSFGSGEQFF; DNA: TGTGCCAGCAGTTTCGGTAGTGGAGAGCAGTTCTTC
J: TRBJ1-6; D: -; V: TRBV7-2; size: many; CDR3: CASSSPDRAPPLHF; DNA: TGTGCCAGCAGCTCGCCGGACCGGGCGCCACCCCTCCACTTT
J: TRBJ1-5; D: -; V: TRBV20-1; size: -; CDR3: CSARLHREGQPQHF; DNA: TGCAGTGCTAGGCTCCACAGGGAGGGACAGCCCCAGCATTTT
J: TRBJ1-1; D: -; V: TRBV18; size: few; CDR3: CASSPFPKNTEAFF; DNA: TGTGCCAGCTCACCATTTCCGAAGAACACTGAAGCTTTCTTT
J: TRBJ1-2; D: -; V: TRBV28; size: few; CDR3: CASSTWGGGDYGYTF; DNA: TGTGCCAGCTCCACTTGGGGGGGAGGGGACTATGGCTACACCTTC
J: TRBJ2-3; D: -; V: TRBV5-1; size: -; CDR3: CASSITGRVYADTQYF; DNA: TGCGCCAGCAGCATTACAGGGAGGGTCTACGCAGATACGCAGTATTTT
J: TRBJ2-4; D: TRBD1; V: TRBV6-5; size: -; CDR3: CASSPTGGYQNIQYF; DNA: TGTGCCAGCAGTCCGACAGGGGGTTATCAAAACATTCAGTACTTC
J: TRBJ2-2; D: -; V: TRBV6-5; size: -; CDR3: CASSPPRTRSNTGELFF; DNA: TGTGCCAGCAGCCCCCCGCGTACGCGATCGAACACCGGGGAGCTGTTTTTT
J: TRBJ2-2; D: -; V: TRBV11-2; size: -; CDR3: CASSLATLNTGELFF; DNA: TGTGCCAGCAGCCTCGCCACCTTGAACACCGGGGAGCTGTTTTTT
J: TRBJ2-2; D: TRBD1; V: TRBV20-1; size: -; CDR3: CSARELTGASGELFF; DNA: TGCAGTGCTAGAGAGCTGACAGGGGCATCCGGGGAGCTGTTTTTT
J: TRBJ2-1; D: TRBD2; V: TRBV7-2; size: -; CDR3: CAGSTGGGWDEQFF; DNA: TGTGCCGGCAGTACCGGCGGGGGGTGGGATGAGCAGTTCTTC
J: TRBJ2-5; D: -; V: TRBV15; size: -; CDR3: CATSAQGQRQETQYF; DNA: TGTGCCACCAGCGCCCAGGGTCAGAGACAAGAGACCCAGTACTTC
J: TRBJ2-7; D: -; V: TRBV5-6; size: -; CDR3: CASSLESYEQYF; DNA: TGTGCCAGCAGCTTGGAAAGCTACGAGCAGTACTTC
J: TRBJ2-3; D: -; V: TRBV21-1; size: -; CDR3: CASSNERTSGYTDTQYF; DNA: TGTGCCAGCAGCAATGAACGAACTAGCGGGTATACAGATACGCAGTATTTT
J: TRBJ1-3; D: -; V: TRBV5-6; size: -; CDR3: CASSSSGYSGNTIYF; DNA: TGTGCCAGCAGCTCGTCCGGTTACTCTGGAAACACCATATATTTT
J: TRBJ1-4; D: -; V: TRBV20-1; size: once; CDR3: CSAAGTDNEKLFF; DNA: TGCAGTGCTGCCGGGACGGATAATGAAAAACTGTTTTTT
J: TRBJ1-3; D: -; V: TRBV6-1; size: -; CDR3: CASRQSRPYPGSGNTIYF; DNA: TGTGCCAGCAGGCAATCCCGGCCGTACCCTGGGTCTGGAAACACCATATATTTT
J: TRBJ2-1; D: TRBD2; V: TRBV11-2; size: few; CDR3: CASSRGGQPPNNEQFF; DNA: TGTGCCAGCAGCCGCGGGGGGCAGCCCCCTAACAATGAGCAGTTCTTC
J: TRBJ2-7; D: -; V: TRBV7-2; size: few; CDR3: CASSSGSGLSYEQYF; DNA: TGTGCCAGCAGCTCAGGGAGCGGCCTCTCCTACGAGCAGTACTTC
J: TRBJ1-3; D: -; V: TRBV12-3/TRBV12-4; size: -; CDR3: CASSHGLEYTIYF; DNA: TGTGCCAGCAGTCACGGACTGGAATACACCATATATTTT
J: TRBJ2-3; D: -; V: TRBV29-1; size: few; CDR3: CSVAGREYTDTQYF; DNA: TGCAGCGTTGCGGGACGGGAATACACAGATACGCAGTATTTT
J: TRBJ2-5; D: TRBD1; V: TRBV24-1; size: -; CDR3: CATSDSGGKGGTQYF; DNA: TGTGCCACCAGTGATTCAGGGGGCAAAGGGGGGACCCAGTACTTC
J: TRBJ1-1; D: TRBD1; V: TRBV5-1; size: once; CDR3: CASSSTGGGTEAFF; DNA: TGCGCCAGCAGCTCCACAGGGGGGGGCACTGAAGCTTTCTTT
J: TRBJ1-5; D: -; V: TRBV28; size: few; CDR3: CASIQGGLSNQPQHF; DNA: TGTGCCAGCATCCAAGGTGGGTTAAGCAATCAGCCCCAGCATTTT